Listed here is a single TCR beta chain. The record originates from a study of blood T cell repertoires in COVID-19. Study-level background: Italy, Spain and the United States were the sources of the convalescent and acute COVID-19 samples. From T cells, B-cell-depleted T cells, or PBMCs came the material, which was cDNA or gDNA.

In the original analysis: Researchers report that nucleated cell counts were estimated from reference gene primer amplification. Assay used: immunoSEQ multiplex PCR; TCRdb lists only in-frame clones, some missing. The V and J calls and clone size are taken from that table; D and trimming were inferred from the DNA. The sample comprises some 70,000 clones, roughly 79% of which are singletons, and 20% to 25% rests with the top ten. Unmatched junction bases numbered 4, after V lost 7 bases and J lost 4 bases. The V gene's germline CDR1 is LNHDA and CDR2 SQIVND (reference sequence). The CDR3 length is 13 residues.

The sequence was obtained from an older woman with acute or convalescent COVID-19. Sample: peripheral blood. The chain couples TRBV19 to TRBJ2-1; 7 bases are a match to TRBD2. The CDR3 DNA follows: TGTGCCAGTACCCTGGGGGGGTACAATGAGCAGTTCTTC. Amino acids: CASTLGGYNEQFF.